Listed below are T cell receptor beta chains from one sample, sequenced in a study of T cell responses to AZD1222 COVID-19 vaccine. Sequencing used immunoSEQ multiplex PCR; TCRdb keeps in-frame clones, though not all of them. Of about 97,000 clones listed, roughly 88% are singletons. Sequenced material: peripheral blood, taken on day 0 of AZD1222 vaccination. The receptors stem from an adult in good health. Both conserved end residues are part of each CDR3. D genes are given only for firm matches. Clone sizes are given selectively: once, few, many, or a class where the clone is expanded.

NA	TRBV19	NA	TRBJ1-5	TGTGCCAGTAGTATTATGGGCCCTGGAGGGCCCCAGCATTTT	CASSIMGPGGPQHF
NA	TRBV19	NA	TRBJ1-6	TGTGCCAGTAGTACGCGACAGGACCCTCCCTATAATTCACCCCTCCACTTT	CASSTRQDPPYNSPLHF
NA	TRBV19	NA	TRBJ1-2	TGTGCCAGTAGCGGTAGGGGGGTAGGGTATGGCTACACCTTC	CASSGRGVGYGYTF
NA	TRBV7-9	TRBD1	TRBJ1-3	TGTGCCAGCAGCCCGGGACAGCCTAGCTTCTCTGGAAACACCATATATTTT	CASSPGQPSFSGNTIYF
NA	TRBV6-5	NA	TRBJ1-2	TGTGCCAGCAGTTACCGAGGGTATTTTTCTGGCTACACCTTC	CASSYRGYFSGYTF
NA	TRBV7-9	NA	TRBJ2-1	TGTGCCAGCAGCCCTCAACTAGATTCCTACAATGAGCAGTTCTTC	CASSPQLDSYNEQFF
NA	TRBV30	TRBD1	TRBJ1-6	TGTGCCTGGAGCGATGGACAGGGCCGAAATTCACCCCTCCACTTT	CAWSDGQGRNSPLHF
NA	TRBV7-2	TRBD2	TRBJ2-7	TGTGCCAGCAGACTACAGCGGGGTGACTACGAGCAGTACTTC	CASRLQRGDYEQYF
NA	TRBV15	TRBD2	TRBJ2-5	TGTGCCACCAGCAGAGAACTAGCGGGGTTGGAGACCCAGTACTTC	CATSRELAGLETQYF
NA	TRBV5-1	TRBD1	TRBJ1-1	TGCGCCAGCAGCCGACAGGGATCCGACACTGAAGCTTTCTTT	CASSRQGSDTEAFF
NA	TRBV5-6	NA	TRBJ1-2	TGTGCCAGCAGCTCCCTCAAGACAGGAACGTATGGCTACACCTTC	CASSSLKTGTYGYTF
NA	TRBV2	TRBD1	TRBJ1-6	TGTGCCAGCATCCTAACTCCGGGACAGGGGTGGAATTCACCCCTCCACTTT	CASILTPGQGWNSPLHF
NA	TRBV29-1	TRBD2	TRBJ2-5	TGCAGCGTTGGGTGGGGGGGAGAGACCCAGTACTTC	CSVGWGGETQYF
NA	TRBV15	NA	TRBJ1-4	TGTGCCACCAGCAGAGATGGGGGAATTAATGAAAAACTGTTTTTT	CATSRDGGINEKLFF
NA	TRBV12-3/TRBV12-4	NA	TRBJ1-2	TGTGCCAGCGGCGAATTTGGCTACACCTTC	CASGEFGYTF
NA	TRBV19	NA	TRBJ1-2	TGTGCCAGTAGTACCCCATTTACAAGCTACACCTTC	CASSTPFTSYTF
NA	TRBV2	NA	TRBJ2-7	TGTGCCAGCAGTGCCCTCCTCGAGCAGTACTTC	CASSALLEQYF
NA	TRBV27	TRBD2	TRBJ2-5	TGTGCCAGCAGCGGACTAGCGAAAGAGACCCAGTACTTC	CASSGLAKETQYF
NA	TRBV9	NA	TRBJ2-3	TGTGCCAGCAGCGCGAGGGGGGACAACACAGATACGCAGTATTTT	CASSARGDNTDTQYF
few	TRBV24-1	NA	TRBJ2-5	TGTGCCACCAGTGATTCCCCGCGTGAGACCCAGTACTTC	CATSDSPRETQYF
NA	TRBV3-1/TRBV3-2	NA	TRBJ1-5	TGTGCCAGCAGTCTGGGGGGGCGCCATCAGCCCCAGCATTTT	CASSLGGRHQPQHF
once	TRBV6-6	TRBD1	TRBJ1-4	TGTGCCAGCAGACCGCAGGGGGCCGCTAATGAAAAACTGTTTTTT	CASRPQGAANEKLFF
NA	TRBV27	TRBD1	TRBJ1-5	TGTGCCAGTGGACAGGGCCATCAGCCCCAGCATTTT	CASGQGHQPQHF
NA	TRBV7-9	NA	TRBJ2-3	TGTGCCAGCAGCCAAGGACCTAGCTGGGGGTCGGATACGCAGTATTTT	CASSQGPSWGSDTQYF
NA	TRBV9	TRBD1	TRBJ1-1	TGTGCCAGCAGCTCCGGGACAGGGGACACTGAAGCTTTCTTT	CASSSGTGDTEAFF
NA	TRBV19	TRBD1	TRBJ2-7	TGTGCCAGTAGTAGGGGACAGGGGAGGACCTACGAGCAGTACTTC	CASSRGQGRTYEQYF
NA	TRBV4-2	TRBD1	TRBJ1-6	TGTGCCAGCAGCCAAGGCTGGGGACAGGGGGTCTACTCACCCCTCCACTTT	CASSQGWGQGVYSPLHF
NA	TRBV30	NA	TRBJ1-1	TGTGCCTGGAGGGACGCGCGAGGCACTGAAGCTTTCTTT	CAWRDARGTEAFF
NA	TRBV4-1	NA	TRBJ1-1	TGCGCCAGCAGCCCTCACTTGTACGGGAACACTGAAGCTTTCTTT	CASSPHLYGNTEAFF
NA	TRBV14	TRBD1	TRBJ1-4	TGTGCCAGCAGCCGCGTCGGGACAGGGAATGAAAAACTGTTTTTT	CASSRVGTGNEKLFF